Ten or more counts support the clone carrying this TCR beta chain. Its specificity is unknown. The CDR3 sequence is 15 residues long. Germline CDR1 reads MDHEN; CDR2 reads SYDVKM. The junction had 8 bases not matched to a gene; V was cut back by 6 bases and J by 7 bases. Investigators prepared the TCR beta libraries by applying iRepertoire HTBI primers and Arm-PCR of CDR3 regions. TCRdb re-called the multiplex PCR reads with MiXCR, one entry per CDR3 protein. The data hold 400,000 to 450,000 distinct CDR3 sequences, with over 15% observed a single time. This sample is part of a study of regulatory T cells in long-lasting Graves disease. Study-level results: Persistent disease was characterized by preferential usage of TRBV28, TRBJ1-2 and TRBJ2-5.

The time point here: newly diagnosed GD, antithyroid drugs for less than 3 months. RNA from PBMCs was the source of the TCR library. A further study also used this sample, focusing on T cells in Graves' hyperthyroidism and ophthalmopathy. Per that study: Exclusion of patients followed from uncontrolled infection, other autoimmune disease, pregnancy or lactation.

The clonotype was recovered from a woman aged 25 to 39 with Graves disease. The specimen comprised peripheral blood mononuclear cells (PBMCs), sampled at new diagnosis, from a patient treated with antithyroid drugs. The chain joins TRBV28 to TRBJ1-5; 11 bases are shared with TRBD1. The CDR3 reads CASREGQGAGQPQHF. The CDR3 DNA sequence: TGTGCCAGCAGAGAAGGACAGGGGGCAGGACAGCCCCAGCATTTT.